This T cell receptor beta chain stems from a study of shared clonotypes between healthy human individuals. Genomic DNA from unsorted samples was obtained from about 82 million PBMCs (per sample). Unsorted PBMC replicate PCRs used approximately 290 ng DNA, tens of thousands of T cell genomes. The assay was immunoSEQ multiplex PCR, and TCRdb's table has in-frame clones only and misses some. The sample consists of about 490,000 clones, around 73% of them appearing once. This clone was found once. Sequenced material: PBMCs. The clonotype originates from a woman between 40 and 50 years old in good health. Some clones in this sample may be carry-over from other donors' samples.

The CDR3 loop reads CASSEGSGTYEQYF. CDR3 sequence (DNA): TGCGCCAGCAGCGAGGGTAGCGGGACCTACGAGCAGTACTTC. The chain recombines TRBV5-1 with TRBJ2-7, with 8 positions matching TRBD2. Trimming at V came to 4 bases and at J to 2 bases, leaving 5 bases not matched to a gene. Germline-derived CDR1 and CDR2 are SGHRS and YFSETQ. This CDR3 spans 14 amino acids.